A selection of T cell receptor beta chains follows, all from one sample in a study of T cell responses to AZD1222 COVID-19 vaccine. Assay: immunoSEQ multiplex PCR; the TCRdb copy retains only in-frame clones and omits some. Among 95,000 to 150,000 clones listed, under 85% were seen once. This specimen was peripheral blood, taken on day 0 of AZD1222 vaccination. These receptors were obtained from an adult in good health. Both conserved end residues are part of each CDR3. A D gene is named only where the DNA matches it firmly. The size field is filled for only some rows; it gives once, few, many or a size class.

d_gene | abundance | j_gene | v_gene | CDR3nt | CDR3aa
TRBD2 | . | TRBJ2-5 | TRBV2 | TGTGCCAGCAGTGAGGGGCCTAGCGGGGGGCAAGAGACCCAGTACTTC | CASSEGPSGGQETQYF
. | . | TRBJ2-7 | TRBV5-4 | TGTGCCAGCAGCTTGGAATCACAGCGAGGGGCCTACGAGCAGTACTTC | CASSLESQRGAYEQYF
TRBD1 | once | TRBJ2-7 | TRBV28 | TGTGCCAGCTTCCCGACAGGGGTCTTCTACGAGCAGTACTTC | CASFPTGVFYEQYF
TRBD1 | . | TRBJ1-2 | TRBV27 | TGTGCCAGCAGCATATATCCCGGGACAGGGGTTTATGGCTACACCTTC | CASSIYPGTGVYGYTF
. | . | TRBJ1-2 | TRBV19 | TGTGCCAGTAGTATAAGGGGCGAGGGCTACACCTTC | CASSIRGEGYTF
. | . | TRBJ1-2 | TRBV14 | TGTGCCAGCAGCGGGACCAAGGGGCAACTGGGTGGCTATGGCTACACCTTC | CASSGTKGQLGGYGYTF
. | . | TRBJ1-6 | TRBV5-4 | TGTGCCAGCAGCCAGAATGGGGGGTTTATAGGTTCACCCCTCCACTTT | CASSQNGGFIGSPLHF
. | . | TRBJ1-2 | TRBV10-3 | TGTGCCATCAGTCCTACGGATCAAGGCTATGGCTACACCTTC | CAISPTDQGYGYTF
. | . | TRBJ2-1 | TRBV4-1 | TGCGCCAGCAGCCCCGGCTATTCTGCGAACAACAATGAGCAGTTCTTC | CASSPGYSANNNEQFF
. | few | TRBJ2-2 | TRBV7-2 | TGTGCCAGCAGCAGAGCAAAGACGAGCACCGGGGAGCTGTTTTTT | CASSRAKTSTGELFF
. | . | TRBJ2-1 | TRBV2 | TGTGCCAGTCGCGACTCAAGCTCCTACAATGAGCAGTTCTTC | CASRDSSSYNEQFF
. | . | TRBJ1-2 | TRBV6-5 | TGTGCCAGCCAAACCCCGAATACAAGTGGCTACACCTTC | CASQTPNTSGYTF
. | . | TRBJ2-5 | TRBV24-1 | TGTGCCACCAGTGAGGGAGAGACCCAGTACTTC | CATSEGETQYF
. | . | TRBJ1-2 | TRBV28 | TGTGCCAGCAGCCTGGGGGCCCACTATGGCTACACCTTC | CASSLGAHYGYTF
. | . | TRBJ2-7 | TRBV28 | TGTGCCAGCAGTTCACGGGGAAGATCCTACGAGCAGTACTTC | CASSSRGRSYEQYF
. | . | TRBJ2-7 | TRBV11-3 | TGTGCCAGCAGCAGGGACTGGAAAGCCTACGAGCAGTACTTC | CASSRDWKAYEQYF
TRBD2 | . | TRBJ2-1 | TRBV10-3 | TGTGCCATCAGTGACTCGGGACTAGCAAACAATGAGCAGTTCTTC | CAISDSGLANNEQFF
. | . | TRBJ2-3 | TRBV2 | TGTGCCAGCAGCGAGTATCGAGCGGGCGCCGATACGCAGTATTTT | CASSEYRAGADTQYF
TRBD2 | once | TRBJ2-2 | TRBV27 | TGTGCCATTAGCGGGGCCTCCTCGGGGACCGGGGAGCTGTTTTTT | CAISGASSGTGELFF
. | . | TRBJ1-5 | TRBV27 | TGTGCCAGCAGTCCCCTCGAGGTCAATCAGCCCCAGCATTTT | CASSPLEVNQPQHF